This entry concerns a single T cell receptor beta chain. This sample was included in a study of cytomegalovirus exposure and HLA in healthy donors. The CDR3 is 13 amino acids. Germline V gene sequence: CDR1 KGHSH, CDR2 LQKENI. J was trimmed by 3 bases and V by 7 bases; bases with no gene match: 4. PCR was performed using 60 Vbeta and 13 Jbeta primers. Only in-frame clones appear in the TCRdb table, and some are missing; sequencing was by immunoSEQ multiplex PCR. Among 43,000 or so clones listed, approximately 75% were seen once. Sequenced: PBMCs. This sequence was found in a man aged 25-45 years in good health and CMV-seronegative. The genes are TRBV18 and TRBJ2-7, with 9 bases fitting TRBD1. CDR3 amino acids: CASFRGQGYEQYF. The CDR3 DNA follows: TGTGCCAGCTTCCGGGGACAGGGCTACGAGCAGTACTTC.